This T cell receptor beta chain is from a study of blood T cell repertoires in COVID-19. The V end lost 5 bases, the J end lost 11 bases, and 19 bases lay between the germline ends. Germline CDR1 is MDHEN and CDR2 is SYDVKM. The CDR3 runs 14 residues. This table comes from immunoSEQ multiplex PCR, and its TCRdb copy is limited to in-frame clones, with some not included. The sample shows 150,000 to 200,000 clones, roughly 87% of them seen only once. The count of this clone is one. The sequence derives from a human donor with acute COVID-19. The donor label of this sample is uncertain. Sequenced: PBMCs or T cells enriched from blood (not recorded which). This chain joins TRBV28 and TRBJ1-5; tentatively, D is TRBD1 (5 bases). The CDR3 loop is CASSHRGSEGTQHF. The CDR3 nucleotides read TGTGCCAGCAGTCATAGGGGATCAGAAGGGACCCAGCATTTT.